This T cell receptor (beta chain) was recorded in a study of cytomegalovirus exposure and HLA in healthy donors. Study-level points and caveats: Near-uniform donor sequencing depth was presumed by presence/absence analyses.

The CDR3 contains 14 residues. The J segment lost 8 bases and the V segment lost 7 bases, leaving 9 bases of the junction unmatched. Germline lookup yields CDR1 SGHAT and CDR2 FQNNGV. This PCR relied on a set of 60 Vbeta primers and 13 Jbeta primers. Only in-frame clones appear in the TCRdb table, and some are missing; sequencing was by immunoSEQ multiplex PCR. The sample includes about 70,000 clones, almost 70% of them seen just once. About this clone: Its target is not known.

The clonotype originates from a man between 40 and 49 years old in good health and CMV-seropositive. This chain connects TRBV11-2 to TRBJ1-4, with TRBD1 identical over 8 bases. The sample consisted of PBMCs. The CDR3 coding sequence is TGTGCCAGCAACAAAGGACAGGGATACGAAAAACTGTTTTTT. This sequence encodes CASNKGQGYEKLFF.